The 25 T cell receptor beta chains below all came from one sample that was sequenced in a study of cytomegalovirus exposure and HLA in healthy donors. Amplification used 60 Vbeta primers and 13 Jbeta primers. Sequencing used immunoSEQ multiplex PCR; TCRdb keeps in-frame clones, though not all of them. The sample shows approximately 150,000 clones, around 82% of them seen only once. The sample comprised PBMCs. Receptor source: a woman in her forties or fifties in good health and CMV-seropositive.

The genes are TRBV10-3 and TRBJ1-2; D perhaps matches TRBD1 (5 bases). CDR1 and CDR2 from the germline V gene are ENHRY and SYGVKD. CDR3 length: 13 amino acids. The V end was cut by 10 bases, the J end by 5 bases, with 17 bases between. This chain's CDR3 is CASSMGGIYGYTF. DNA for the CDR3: TGTGCCAGCAGCATGGGGGGGATTTATGGCTACACCTTC.

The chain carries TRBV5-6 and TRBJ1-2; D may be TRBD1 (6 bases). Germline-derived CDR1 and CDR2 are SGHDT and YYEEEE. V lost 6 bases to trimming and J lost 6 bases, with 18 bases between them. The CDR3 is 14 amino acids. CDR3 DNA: TGTGCCAGCACCCTGGGGGGGCGCATCGATGGCTACACCTTC. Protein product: CASTLGGRIDGYTF.

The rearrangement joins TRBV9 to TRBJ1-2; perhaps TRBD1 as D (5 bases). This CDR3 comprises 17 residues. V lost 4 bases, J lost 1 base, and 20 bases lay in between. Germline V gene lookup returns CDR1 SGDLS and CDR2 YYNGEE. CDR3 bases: TGTGCCAGCAGCCCGGAAGACAGCTTCGCGTTTAACTATGGCTACACCTTC. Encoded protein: CASSPEDSFAFNYGYTF.

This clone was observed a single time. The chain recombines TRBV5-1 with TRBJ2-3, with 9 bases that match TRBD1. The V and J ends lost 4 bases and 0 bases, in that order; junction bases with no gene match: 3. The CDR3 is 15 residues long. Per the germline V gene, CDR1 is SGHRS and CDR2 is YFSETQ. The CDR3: CASSADRGSTDTQYF. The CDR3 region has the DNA TGCGCCAGCAGCGCCGACAGGGGGAGCACAGATACGCAGTATTTT.

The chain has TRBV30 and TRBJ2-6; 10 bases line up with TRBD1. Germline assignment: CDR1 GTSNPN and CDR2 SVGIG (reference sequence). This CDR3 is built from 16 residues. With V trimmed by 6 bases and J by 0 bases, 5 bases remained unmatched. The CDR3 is CACSGQGISGANVLTF. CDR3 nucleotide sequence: TGTGCCTGCTCGGGACAGGGGATCTCTGGGGCCAACGTCCTGACTTTC.

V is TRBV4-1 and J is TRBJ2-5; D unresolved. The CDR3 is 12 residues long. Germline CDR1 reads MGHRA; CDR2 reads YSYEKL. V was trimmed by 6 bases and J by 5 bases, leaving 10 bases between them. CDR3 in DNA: TGCGCCAGCAGTCGGTCCGGGGAGACCCAGTACTTC. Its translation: CASSRSGETQYF.

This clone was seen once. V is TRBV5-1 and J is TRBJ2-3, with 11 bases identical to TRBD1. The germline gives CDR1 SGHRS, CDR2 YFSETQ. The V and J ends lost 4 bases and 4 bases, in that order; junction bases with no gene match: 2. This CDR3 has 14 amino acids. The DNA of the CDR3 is TGCGCCAGCAGCCAGGGACAGGGGGCAGATACGCAGTATTTT. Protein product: CASSQGQGADTQYF.

CDR3 protein: CASSLQVEIDEQFF. In DNA, the CDR3 is TGTGCCAGCAGCTTACAGGTCGAGATCGATGAGCAGTTCTTC. The V call is TRBV13, the J call TRBJ2-1; D is uncertain. V lost 2 bases and J lost 8, with 13 bases in between. Germline CDR1 reads PRHDT; CDR2 reads FYEKMQ (reference sequence). CDR3 size: 14 residues.

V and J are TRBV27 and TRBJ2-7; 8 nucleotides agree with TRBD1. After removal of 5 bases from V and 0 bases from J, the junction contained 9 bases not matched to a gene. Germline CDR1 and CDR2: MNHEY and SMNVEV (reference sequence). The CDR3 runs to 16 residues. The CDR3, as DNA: TGTGCCAGCAGTCCCCTAGGGGACAGGAGCTCCTACGAGCAGTACTTC. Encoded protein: CASSPLGDRSSYEQYF.

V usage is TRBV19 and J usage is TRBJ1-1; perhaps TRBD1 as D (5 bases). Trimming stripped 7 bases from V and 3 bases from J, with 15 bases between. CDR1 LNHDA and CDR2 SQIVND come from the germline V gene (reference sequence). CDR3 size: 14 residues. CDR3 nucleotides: TGTGCCAGTACCGTCACAGGTTTTCACACTGAAGCTTTCTTT. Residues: CASTVTGFHTEAFF.

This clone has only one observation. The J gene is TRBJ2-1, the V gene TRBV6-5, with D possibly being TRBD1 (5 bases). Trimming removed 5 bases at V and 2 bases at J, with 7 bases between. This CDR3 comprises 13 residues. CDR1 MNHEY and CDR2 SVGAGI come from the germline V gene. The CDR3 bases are TGTGCCAGCAGTGCAGGGCCCTACAATGAGCAGTTCTTC. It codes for CASSAGPYNEQFF.

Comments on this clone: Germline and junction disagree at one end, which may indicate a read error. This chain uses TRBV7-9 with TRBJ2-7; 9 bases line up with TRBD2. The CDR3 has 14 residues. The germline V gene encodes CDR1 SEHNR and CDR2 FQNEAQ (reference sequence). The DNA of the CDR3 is TGTTCCAGCAGCTCAGGGCGGGGGGGCTACGAGCAGTACTTC. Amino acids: CSSSSGRGGYEQYF.

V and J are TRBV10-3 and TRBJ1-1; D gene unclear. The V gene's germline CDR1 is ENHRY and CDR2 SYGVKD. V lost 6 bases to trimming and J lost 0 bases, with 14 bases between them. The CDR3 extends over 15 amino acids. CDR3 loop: CAIRGSGSLNTEAFF. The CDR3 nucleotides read TGTGCCATCAGAGGTTCTGGGAGCCTGAACACTGAAGCTTTCTTT.

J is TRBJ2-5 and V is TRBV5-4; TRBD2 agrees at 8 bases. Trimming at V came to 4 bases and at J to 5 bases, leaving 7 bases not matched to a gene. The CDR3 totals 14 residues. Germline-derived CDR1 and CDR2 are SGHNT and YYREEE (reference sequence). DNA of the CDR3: TGTGCCAGCAGCCCCGGGACTAGGACGGAGACCCAGTACTTC. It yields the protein CASSPGTRTETQYF.

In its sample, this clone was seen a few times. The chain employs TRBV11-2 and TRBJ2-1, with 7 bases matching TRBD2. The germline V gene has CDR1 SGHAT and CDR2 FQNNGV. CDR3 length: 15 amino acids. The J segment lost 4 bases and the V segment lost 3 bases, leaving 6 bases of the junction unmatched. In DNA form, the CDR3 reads TGTGCCAGCAGCTTGGGTGCGGGAGCTTACAATGAGCAGTTCTTC. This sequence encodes CASSLGAGAYNEQFF. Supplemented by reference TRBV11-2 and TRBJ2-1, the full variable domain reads EAGVAQSPRYKIIEKRQSVAFWCNPISGHATLYWYQQILGQGPKLLIQFQNNGVVDDSQLPKDRFSAERLKGVDSTLKIQPAKLEDSAVYLCASSLGAGAYNEQFFGPGTRLTVL.

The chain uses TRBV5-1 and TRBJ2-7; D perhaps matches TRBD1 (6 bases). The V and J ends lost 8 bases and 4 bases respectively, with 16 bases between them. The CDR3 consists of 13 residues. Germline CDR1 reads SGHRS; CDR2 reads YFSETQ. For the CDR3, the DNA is TGCGCCAGTGCGGTAGGGCAGGGGTACGAGCAGTACTTC. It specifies CASAVGQGYEQYF. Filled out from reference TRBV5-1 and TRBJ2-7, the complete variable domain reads KAGVTQTPRYLIKTRGQQVTLSCSPISGHRSVSWYQQTPGQGLQFLFEYFSETQRNKGNFPGRFSGRQFSNSRSEMNVSTLELGDSALYLCASAVGQGYEQYFGPGTRLTVT.

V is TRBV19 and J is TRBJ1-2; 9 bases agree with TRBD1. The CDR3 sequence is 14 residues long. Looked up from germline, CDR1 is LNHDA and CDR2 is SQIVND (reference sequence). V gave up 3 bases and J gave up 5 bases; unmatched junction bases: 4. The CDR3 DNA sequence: TGTGCCAGTAGTATGGACAGGGGCGGGTATGGCTACACCTTC. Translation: CASSMDRGGYGYTF.

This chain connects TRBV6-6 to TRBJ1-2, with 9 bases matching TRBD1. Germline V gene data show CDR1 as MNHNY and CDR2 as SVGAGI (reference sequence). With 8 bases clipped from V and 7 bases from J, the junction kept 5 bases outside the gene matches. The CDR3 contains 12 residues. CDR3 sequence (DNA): TGTGCCAGCTGGGGACAGGGCCTTGGCTACACCTTC. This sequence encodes CASWGQGLGYTF.

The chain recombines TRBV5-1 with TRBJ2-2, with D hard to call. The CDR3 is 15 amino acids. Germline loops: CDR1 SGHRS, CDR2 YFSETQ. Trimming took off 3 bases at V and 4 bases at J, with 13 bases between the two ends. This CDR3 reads CASSSTLGGTGELFF. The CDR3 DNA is TGCGCCAGCAGCTCCACCCTAGGTGGCACCGGGGAGCTGTTTTTT.

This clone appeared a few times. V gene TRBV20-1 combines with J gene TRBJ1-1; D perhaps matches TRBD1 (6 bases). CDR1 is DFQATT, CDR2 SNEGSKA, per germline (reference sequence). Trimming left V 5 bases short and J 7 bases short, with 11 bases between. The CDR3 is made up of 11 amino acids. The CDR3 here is CSAFLDSEAFF. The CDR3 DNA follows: TGCAGTGCTTTCCTGGACAGTGAAGCTTTCTTT.

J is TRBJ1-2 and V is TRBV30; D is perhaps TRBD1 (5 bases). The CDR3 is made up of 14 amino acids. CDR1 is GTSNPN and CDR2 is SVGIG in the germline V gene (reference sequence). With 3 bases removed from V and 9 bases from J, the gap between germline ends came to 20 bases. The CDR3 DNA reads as TGTGCCTGGAGCAATAGACGGGGGGAGGTTAGCTACACCTTC. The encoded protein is CAWSNRRGEVSYTF.

The CDR3 DNA reads TGTGCCAGTAGTATTCCGGGACAGGGGATCAATCAGCCCCAGCATTTT. Its protein product is CASSIPGQGINQPQHF. The V and J genes are TRBV19 and TRBJ1-5; 10 nucleotides match TRBD1. Germline-derived CDR1 and CDR2 are LNHDA and SQIVND (reference sequence). Trimming cost V 3 bases and J 3 bases; bases outside gene matches: 5. The CDR3 runs 16 residues.

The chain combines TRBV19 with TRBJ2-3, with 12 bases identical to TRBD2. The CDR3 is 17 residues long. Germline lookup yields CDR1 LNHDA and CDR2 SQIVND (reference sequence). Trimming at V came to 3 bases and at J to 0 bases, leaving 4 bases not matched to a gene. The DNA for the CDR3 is TGTGCCAGTAGTATCACTAGCGGGGGGATTAGCACAGATACGCAGTATTTT. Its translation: CASSITSGGISTDTQYF.

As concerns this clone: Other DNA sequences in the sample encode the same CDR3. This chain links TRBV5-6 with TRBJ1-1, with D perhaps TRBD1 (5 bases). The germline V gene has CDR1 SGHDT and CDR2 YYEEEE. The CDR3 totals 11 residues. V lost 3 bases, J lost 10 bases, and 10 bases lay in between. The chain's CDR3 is CASSSTGGAFF. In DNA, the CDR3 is TGTGCCAGCAGCTCGACGGGGGGAGCTTTCTTT.

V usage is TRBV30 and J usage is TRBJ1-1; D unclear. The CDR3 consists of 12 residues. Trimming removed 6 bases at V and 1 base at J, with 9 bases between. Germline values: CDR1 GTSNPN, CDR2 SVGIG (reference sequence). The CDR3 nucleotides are TGTGCCTGCTCACGGTCGAACACTGAAGCTTTCTTT. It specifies CACSRSNTEAFF. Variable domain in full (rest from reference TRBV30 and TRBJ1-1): SQTIHQWPATLVQPVGSPLSLECTVEGTSNPNLYWYRQAAGRGLQLLFYSVGIGQISSEVPQNLSASRPQDRQFILSSKKLLLSDSGFYLCACSRSNTEAFFGQGTRLTVV.